Below, 27 T cell receptor beta chains from the same sample are listed, as sequenced in a study of beta chain features in type 1 diabetes. Every isolated RNA sample was fully reverse transcribed, so sequencing captured expressed TCRB transcripts. Profiled with immunoSEQ multiplex PCR; TCRdb holds only in-frame clones, not every one. The repertoire holds a few hundred thousand clones, with around 16% as singletons. What was sequenced was naive CD4+ T cells from blood. The receptor source for this set is a woman aged 18 to 35 in good health.

The rearrangement links TRBV7-2 to TRBJ1-1; D gene uncertain. The length of the CDR3 is 15 residues. The germline CDR1 and CDR2 sequences are SGHTA and FQGNSA. V lost 3 bases and J lost 0, with 11 bases in between. DNA of the CDR3: TGTGCCAGCAGCTTGTCACTGTCGCTGAACACTGAAGCTTTCTTT. Amino acids: CASSLSLSLNTEAFF.

This clone was detected only a few times. J is TRBJ1-2 and V is TRBV5-1; 9 nucleotides line up with TRBD1. The ends lost 5 bases at V and 6 bases at J; junction bases unmatched: 2. Germline V CDR1 and CDR2: SGHRS, YFSETQ. The CDR3 is made up of 12 amino acids. The chain's CDR3 is CASRRTGDGYTF. The CDR3, as DNA: TGCGCCAGCAGGCGGACAGGGGATGGCTACACCTTC.

The table lists this clone with a few counts. The chain has TRBV12-5 and TRBJ2-2; TRBD2 is a possible D gene (5 bases). Germline V lookup: CDR1 LGHNT, CDR2 FRNRAP. CDR3 size: 16 residues. V was trimmed by 4 bases and J by 4 bases, leaving 16 bases between them. The CDR3 is CASGSLGGSGTGELFF. CDR3 nucleotides: TGTGCTAGTGGTTCCCTTGGAGGCTCTGGCACCGGGGAGCTGTTTTTT.

The chain employs TRBV4-1 and TRBJ1-5, with D perhaps TRBD1 (6 bases). The germline V and J ends were trimmed by 0 bases and 7 bases, with 13 bases remaining between them. This CDR3 has 15 amino acids. Germline assignment: CDR1 MGHRA and CDR2 YSYEKL. The CDR3 protein is CASSQDRGRGQPQHF. CDR3 DNA sequence: TGCGCCAGCAGCCAAGATCGGGGGAGGGGGCAGCCCCAGCATTTT.

This clone was seen a few times. This chain uses TRBV5-1 with TRBJ2-1; 9 bases align to TRBD2. This CDR3 comprises 16 residues. Germline V CDR1 and CDR2: SGHRS, YFSETQ. Germline trimming cut 4 bases from V and 0 bases from J; bases unmatched to any gene: 5. In DNA, the CDR3 is TGCGCCAGCAGCCCAGGACTAGCGCCCTCCTACAATGAGCAGTTCTTC. Encoded protein: CASSPGLAPSYNEQFF.

This rearrangement joins TRBV4-2 to TRBJ2-3; D may be TRBD2 (5 bases). CDR1 and CDR2 from the germline V gene are LGHNA and YNFKEQ. The V end was cut by 0 bases, the J end by 2 bases, with 15 bases between. The CDR3 is 17 amino acids. CDR3 sequence: CASSQEAAVLSTDTQYF. The CDR3 coding sequence is TGTGCCAGCAGCCAAGAGGCAGCGGTCTTATCCACAGATACGCAGTATTTT.

This clone was detected only a few times. The rearrangement links TRBV4-2 to TRBJ1-5, with unresolved D. Trimming cost V 0 bases and J 11 bases, with 14 bases left between them. Germline loops: CDR1 LGHNA, CDR2 YNFKEQ. The CDR3 loop spans 14 amino acids. In nucleotides, the CDR3 is TGTGCCAGCAGCCAAGATCTCGGAGCGAGGGCCCAGCATTTT. Protein: CASSQDLGARAQHF.

This clone was counted only a few times. CDR3 in amino acids: CASSQQWRGGANVLTF. The CDR3 nucleotides are TGTGCCAGCAGCCAACAATGGCGGGGTGGGGCCAACGTCCTGACTTTC. This sequence joins TRBV5-6 and TRBJ2-6; the D gene is possibly TRBD2 (6 bases). CDR1 is SGHDT, CDR2 YYEEEE, per germline. This CDR3 is 16 amino acids long. V was trimmed by 4 bases and J by 3 bases, leaving 14 bases between them.

This chain joins TRBV7-9 and TRBJ2-1; D is unresolved. Trimming took 0 bases from V and 8 from J, leaving 8 bases between them. This CDR3 is built from 13 residues. Germline V gene sequence: CDR1 SEHNR, CDR2 FQNEAQ (reference sequence). The CDR3 here is CASSLAPYDEQFF. The DNA of the CDR3 is TGTGCCAGCAGCTTAGCGCCCTATGATGAGCAGTTCTTC.

In its sample, this clone was seen a few times. CDR3 bases: TGTGCCTGGGCTCGGGACATGGATGAAAAACTGTTTTTT. Its protein is CAWARDMDEKLFF. This chain joins TRBV30 and TRBJ1-4; a weak D match, TRBD1 (6 bases). The CDR3 spans 13 residues. Germline V gene sequence: CDR1 GTSNPN, CDR2 SVGIG (reference sequence). Trimming stripped 5 bases from V and 6 bases from J, with 13 bases between.

The chain carries TRBV30 and TRBJ1-5, with D unclear. Trimming cost V 2 bases and J 0 bases, with 11 bases left between them. This CDR3 contains 15 residues. CDR1 is GTSNPN, CDR2 SVGIG, per germline (reference sequence). The CDR3 nucleotides read TGTGCCTGGAGTTCGAATGGCATTAGCAATCAGCCCCAGCATTTT. Translating gives CAWSSNGISNQPQHF. Full variable domain (missing parts from reference TRBV30 and TRBJ1-5): SQTIHQWPATLVQPVGSPLSLECTVEGTSNPNLYWYRQAAGRGLQLLFYSVGIGQISSEVPQNLSASRPQDRQFILSSKKLLLSDSGFYLCAWSSNGISNQPQHFGDGTRLSIL.

The rearrangement uses TRBV6-5 and TRBJ2-1, with no clear D. Trimming shortened V by 0 bases and J by 14 bases, and 11 bases separated the two germline ends. Germline CDR1 is MNHEY and CDR2 is SVGAGI. The CDR3 covers 12 residues. The CDR3 sequence: CASSYSREKKFF. Here the CDR3 DNA reads TGTGCCAGCAGTTACTCTCGAGAGAAGAAGTTCTTC.

The gene calls are TRBV7-2 and TRBJ2-3; the D is unclear. Germline CDR1 reads SGHTA; CDR2 reads FQGNSA. The CDR3 has 13 residues. The V end lost 3 bases, the J end lost 8 bases, and 12 bases lay between the germline ends. CDR3 loop: CASSFAVTPTQYF. The CDR3 nucleotides read TGTGCCAGCAGCTTCGCAGTAACGCCTACGCAGTATTTT.

The rearrangement joins TRBV30 to TRBJ1-2; TRBD1 might be the D (6 bases). Germline loops: CDR1 GTSNPN, CDR2 SVGIG (reference sequence). The CDR3 loop spans 15 amino acids. Trimming removed 3 bases from V and 5 bases from J, with 19 bases in between. CDR3 sequence: CAWSRGARGGYGYTF. In nucleotides, the CDR3 is TGTGCCTGGAGCCGGGGTGCCAGGGGCGGATATGGCTACACCTTC.

This clone was observed a few times. The chain has TRBV10-1 and TRBJ2-5, with 8 bases that match TRBD1. V was pared by 6 bases and J by 4 bases, with 4 bases of the junction left unmatched. Germline V gene data show CDR1 as WNHNN and CDR2 as SYGVQD (reference sequence). The CDR3 extends over 13 amino acids. CDR3 loop: CASSGQGRETQYF. In DNA, the CDR3 is TGCGCCAGCAGCGGACAGGGCCGAGAGACCCAGTACTTC.

The chain has TRBV29-1 and TRBJ2-7; TRBD2 is a possible D gene (7 bases). V was trimmed by 7 bases and J by 2 bases, leaving 33 bases between them. There are 19 residues in the CDR3. The germline V gene encodes CDR1 SQVTM and CDR2 ANQGSEA. The CDR3 protein is CSAAAEKGGGGRGAYEQYF. The CDR3 DNA is TGCAGCGCCGCCGCCGAGAAGGGAGGAGGAGGGAGGGGGGCCTACGAGCAGTACTTC.

This clone has a handful of counts. The chain carries TRBV7-2 and TRBJ1-1; D gene unclear. Trimming cost V 0 bases and J 0 bases, with 5 bases left between them. CDR3 length equals 14 residues. Germline V CDR1 and CDR2: SGHTA, FQGNSA. The CDR3 loop is CASSLATVNTEAFF. The DNA of the CDR3 is TGTGCCAGCAGCTTAGCCACGGTGAACACTGAAGCTTTCTTT. The variable domain in full, with the rest retrieved from reference TRBV7-2 and TRBJ1-1, is GAGVSQSPSNKVTEKGKDVELRCDPISGHTALYWYRQSLGQGLEFLIYFQGNSAPDKSGLPSDRFSAERTGGSVSTLTIQRTQQEDSAVYLCASSLATVNTEAFFGQGTRLTVV.

The chain combines TRBV18 with TRBJ1-5; 8 bases fit TRBD1. From germline, CDR1 is KGHSH and CDR2 LQKENI. Trimming took 5 bases from V and 3 from J; bases not matched to a gene: 3. The CDR3 extends over 14 amino acids. The chain's CDR3 is CASSETGVNQPQHF. CDR3 sequence (DNA): TGTGCCAGCTCAGAGACAGGGGTCAATCAGCCCCAGCATTTT.

This clone turned up a few times. The gene calls are TRBV6-6 and TRBJ1-2; tentative D call: TRBD1 (6 bases). From germline, CDR1 is MNHNY and CDR2 SVGAGI (reference sequence). This CDR3 spans 14 amino acids. Trimming left V 2 bases short and J 4 bases short, with 11 bases between. The CDR3 bases are TGTGCCAGCAGTTACGAGACAGGCCCCTATGGCTACACCTTC. Amino acids: CASSYETGPYGYTF.

The rearrangement joins TRBV18 to TRBJ2-7; D is possibly TRBD2 (5 bases). The germline V and J ends were trimmed by 2 bases and 3 bases, with 11 bases remaining between them. The CDR3 has 14 residues. The germline V gene has CDR1 KGHSH and CDR2 LQKENI. The DNA for the CDR3 is TGTGCCAGCTCACCAACCGGGGATATCTACGAGCAGTACTTC. Amino acids: CASSPTGDIYEQYF.

About this clone itself: Additional DNA sequences in this sample encode the identical CDR3. The gene calls are TRBV5-1 and TRBJ1-2; D might be TRBD1 (6 bases). V gave up 0 bases and J gave up 4 bases, with 10 bases separating them. Germline assignment: CDR1 SGHRS and CDR2 YFSETQ. This CDR3 contains 14 residues. The CDR3 loop is CASSLGQGTYGYTF. CDR3 coding DNA: TGCGCCAGCAGCTTGGGGCAGGGGACCTATGGCTACACCTTC.

The chain employs TRBV10-3 and TRBJ1-2, with D possibly being TRBD1 (6 bases). V was pared by 4 bases and J by 5 bases, with 11 bases between. Per germline, CDR1 ENHRY and CDR2 SYGVKD. The CDR3 is made up of 13 amino acids. The CDR3 DNA is TGTGCCATCAGTGGGACAGATCTTTATGGCTACACCTTC. It codes for CAISGTDLYGYTF.

The V and J genes are TRBV2 and TRBJ2-3; weak D call: TRBD1 (6 bases). CDR1 SNHLY and CDR2 FYNNEI come from the germline V gene. This CDR3 has 14 residues. V gave up 3 bases and J gave up 4 bases, with 11 bases separating them. The CDR3 nucleotides read TGTGCCAGCAGTGAGAGGGGGAGTGCAGATACGCAGTATTTT. Translation gives CASSERGSADTQYF. The full variable domain, with the rest looked up from reference TRBV2 and TRBJ2-3, is EPEVTQTPSHQVTQMGQEVILRCVPISNHLYFYWYRQILGQKVEFLVSFYNNEISEKSEIFDDQFSVERPDGSNFTLKIRSTKLEDSAMYFCASSERGSADTQYFGPGTRLTVL.

V is TRBV6-5 and J is TRBJ2-5; tentative D call: TRBD1 (5 bases). V shed 4 bases and J shed 4 bases, with 13 bases lying between them. Per the germline V gene, CDR1 is MNHEY and CDR2 is SVGAGI. This CDR3 is built from 14 residues. The CDR3 DNA reads as TGTGCCAGCAGTTCTCGACAGTGGGCAGAGACCCAGTACTTC. As protein: CASSSRQWAETQYF.

This clone was recorded a few times. The V and J genes are TRBV1 and TRBJ2-4; TRBD2, the D gene given by the table, was not confirmed from the DNA. TRBV1 represents a pseudogene. This CDR3 contains 19 residues. In nucleotides, the CDR3 is TGCACCAGCAGCCACAAGCGGGGTGGACGGACTATAGCCAAAAACATTCAGTACTTC. Translated: CTSSHKRGGRTIAKNIQYF.

This clone was counted only a few times. The chain links TRBV4-2 to TRBJ1-2, with 10 positions matching TRBD1. Losses at the gene ends were 3 bases for V and 6 bases for J; bases not matched to a gene: 7. The CDR3 is made up of 15 amino acids. In germline, CDR1 is LGHNA, CDR2 YNFKEQ. CDR3 sequence reads: CASSHGQGGSDGYTF. CDR3 coding DNA: TGTGCCAGCAGCCACGGACAGGGGGGTTCAGATGGCTACACCTTC.

This clone was picked up a small number of times. The J gene is TRBJ2-3, the V gene TRBV6-6; 10 nucleotides match TRBD2. Trimming took 4 bases from V and 4 from J; bases not matched to a gene: 5. This CDR3 is built from 15 residues. Looked up from germline, CDR1 is MNHNY and CDR2 is SVGAGI (reference sequence). This chain's CDR3 is CASSWQREGSDTQYF. The DNA for the CDR3 is TGTGCCAGCAGTTGGCAGCGGGAGGGGTCAGATACGCAGTATTTT.